The sample holds a few counts of the clone carrying this T cell receptor beta chain. Its specificity is not known. The CDR3 has 15 amino acids. The data belong to a study of beta chain features in type 1 diabetes. Expressed TCRB transcripts got sequenced, as all isolated RNA was reverse transcribed. Reads from naive, central memory and regulatory T cell samples averaged roughly 3.6 million. TCRdb's copy holds only in-frame clones and misses some; the assay was immunoSEQ multiplex PCR. The repertoire holds about 340,000 clones, around 9.7% seen once, with 0.95% to 1.1% in the top ten. Central memory, naive, regulatory and stem cell-like memory CD4+ cells were sorted by CD45RO/CCR7/CD25/CD127/CD95/CD27. Study observations and caveats: TCRB CDR3s from Type 1 diabetes patients were moderately but significantly shorter in all four CD4+ subsets. VDJ junctions from type 1 diabetes patients carried fewer insertions and larger deletions. A cDNA-based sequencing approach could over-represent cells with high TCR expression.

The sequenced material came from central memory CD4+ T cells from blood. The TCR sequence derives from a man younger than 45 with type 1 diabetes. The rearrangement links TRBV21-1 to TRBJ1-5; TRBD1 is the table's D call, not checked against the DNA. TRBV21-1 is a listed pseudogene. The CDR3 spells CASSSNSPGYQPQHF. CDR3 nucleotides: TGTGCCAGCAGCTCGAACTCCCCAGGGTATCAGCCCCAGCATTTT.